The text below deals with one T cell receptor (beta chain). Its antigen is not identified. The data originate from a study of lymphopenia after photon versus proton radiotherapy. Study conclusions and caveats: After the lymphocyte nadir, photon-treated repertoires showed oligoclonal expansion, especially of CD8+ Temra cells.

TCRdb keeps only in-frame clones here, not all; method: immunoSEQ multiplex PCR. The table includes 20,000 to 30,000 clones, roughly 80% detected once. Germline V gene data show CDR1 as MNHNS and CDR2 as SASEGT. V lost 8 bases to trimming and J lost 8 bases, with 22 bases between them. The CDR3 runs to 15 residues. The sequence was obtained from a man in his forties with gastric cancer. The material sequenced was peripheral blood, taken from a patient treated with photon-based radiotherapy. The chain employs TRBV6-1 and TRBJ2-1; D is possibly TRBD1 (6 bases). The CDR3 nucleotides read TGTGCCAGCTCCCGAGGGACATTGGAAGTCGATGAGCAGTTCTTC. It translates to CASSRGTLEVDEQFF.